A single sample is the source of the 8 T cell receptor beta chains below, sequenced in a study of T cells in localized non-small cell lung cancer. TCRdb's table, derived via immunoSEQ multiplex PCR, lists solely in-frame clones and lacks some. The sample includes some 29,000 clones, around 90% seen only once; the top ten take about 3%. The material was peripheral blood, obtained before any cancer treatment. The source is a woman between 18 and 50 years old with stage I lung adenocarcinoma.

The V gene is TRBV28, the J gene TRBJ2-1, with a weak D call TRBD2 (6 bases). Germline values: CDR1 MDHEN, CDR2 SYDVKM. V was clipped by 4 bases and J by 3 bases, with 16 bases between them. The CDR3 runs to 16 residues. The CDR3 spells CASSYLAERGYNEQFF. CDR3 DNA sequence: TGTGCCAGCAGTTACTTAGCGGAGAGGGGCTACAATGAGCAGTTCTTC.

This clone was observed a single time. The genes are TRBV7-2 and TRBJ2-5; 10 bases are shared with TRBD1. In germline, CDR1 is SGHTA, CDR2 FQGNSA. The V segment lost 5 bases and the J segment 5 bases; nucleotides outside the gene matches: 5. The CDR3 loop spans 14 amino acids. CDR3 residues: CASSKDRGLETQYF. The CDR3 DNA sequence: TGTGCCAGCAGCAAAGACAGGGGGCTTGAGACCCAGTACTTC.

The chain links TRBV29-1 to TRBJ2-3; 10 positions agree with TRBD1. The germline V gene has CDR1 SQVTM and CDR2 ANQGSEA. V gave up 0 bases and J gave up 3 bases; unmatched junction bases: 9. The CDR3 is 17 amino acids. CDR3 loop: CSVEDWAGQGRTDTQYF. DNA of the CDR3: TGCAGCGTTGAAGATTGGGCGGGACAGGGGCGGACAGATACGCAGTATTTT.

V is TRBV19 and J is TRBJ1-5, with TRBD1 identical over 7 bases. The CDR3 runs to 13 residues. Germline V gene data show CDR1 as LNHDA and CDR2 as SQIVND (reference sequence). V was pared by 8 bases and J by 7 bases, with 8 bases of the junction left unmatched. CDR3 nucleotides: TGTGCCAGTGCCGACAGGGAGAGGCAGCCCCAGCATTTT. Translation gives CASADRERQPQHF. Combining the CDR3 with reference TRBV19 and TRBJ1-5 gives the whole variable domain DGGITQSPKYLFRKEGQNVTLSCEQNLNHDAMYWYRQDPGQGLRLIYYSQIVNDFQKGDIAEGYSVSREKKESFPLTVTSAQKNPTAFYLCASADRERQPQHFGDGTRLSIL.

V and J are TRBV18 and TRBJ2-6, with D maybe TRBD1 (6 bases). V was pared by 4 bases and J by 0 bases, with 16 bases between. This CDR3 has 18 amino acids. CDR1 and CDR2 (germline): KGHSH, LQKENI. CDR3 region: CASSQQGGPGSGANVLTF. Here the CDR3 DNA reads TGTGCCAGCTCACAACAGGGTGGCCCCGGCTCTGGGGCCAACGTCCTGACTTTC. Variable domain in full (rest from reference TRBV18 and TRBJ2-6): NAGVMQNPRHLVRRRGQEARLRCSPMKGHSHVYWYRQLPEEGLKFMVYLQKENIIDESGMPKERFSAEFPKEGPSILRIQQVVRGDSAAYFCASSQQGGPGSGANVLTFGAGSRLTVL.

This chain connects TRBV5-1 to TRBJ1-5; D unresolved. The ends were cut back, 1 base at V and 2 bases at J, with 13 bases in the middle. This CDR3 has 16 amino acids. Germline lookup yields CDR1 SGHRS and CDR2 YFSETQ. The DNA for the CDR3 is TGCGCCAGCAGCTTGACACCAGGCATGGGCAATCAGCCCCAGCATTTT. It encodes CASSLTPGMGNQPQHF.

This clone was recorded a few times. The rearrangement uses TRBV7-9 and TRBJ2-2; 14 nucleotides agree with TRBD2. Losses at the gene ends were 5 bases for V and 7 bases for J; bases not matched to a gene: 9. Germline CDR1 SEHNR, CDR2 FQNEAQ (reference sequence). This CDR3 region has 17 residues. The CDR3: CASSLGLAGGFGGELFF. Here the CDR3 DNA reads TGTGCCAGCAGCCTAGGACTAGCGGGAGGATTTGGCGGGGAGCTGTTTTTT.

The chain links TRBV19 to TRBJ2-1; either TRBD1 or TRBD2 may fit D (5 bases each). The V end lost 3 bases, the J end lost 11 bases, and 11 bases lay between the germline ends. Per germline, CDR1 LNHDA and CDR2 SQIVND (reference sequence). The CDR3 is 12 residues long. DNA for the CDR3: TGTGCCAGTAGTATTGGGGACCAAAAGCAGTTCTTC. It codes for CASSIGDQKQFF. The whole variable domain, filled in from reference TRBV19 and TRBJ2-1, reads DGGITQSPKYLFRKEGQNVTLSCEQNLNHDAMYWYRQDPGQGLRLIYYSQIVNDFQKGDIAEGYSVSREKKESFPLTVTSAQKNPTAFYLCASSIGDQKQFFGPGTRLTVL.